The 25 T cell receptor beta chains below all came from one sample that was sequenced in a study of metastatic and nonmetastatic thyroid tumors. The entire patient cohort was treatment-naive prior to thyroid surgery. TCRdb reprocessed the PCR reads via MiXCR. The repertoire consists of about 32,000 clones, with around a fifth occurring once and the leading ten covering about 7.8%. The sequencing input was blood. The origin of the receptors is a female donor with papillary thyroid cancer or a benign thyroid nodule (not recorded which). Some clones in this sample may be carry-over from other donors' samples.

There are many counts of this clone. The gene calls are TRBV10-3 and TRBJ2-5, with 7 bases fitting TRBD2. The CDR3 runs 13 residues. Trimming removed 10 bases from V and 5 bases from J; junction bases left unmatched: 10. The germline gives CDR1 ENHRY, CDR2 SYGVKD. The CDR3, as DNA: TGTGCCACCAACGGGGAGGGCCGGGAGACCCAGTACTTC. It translates to CATNGEGRETQYF.

This clone was seen many times. The rearrangement uses TRBV6-1 and TRBJ2-6; weak D call: TRBD1 (6 bases). V lost 6 bases to trimming and J lost 2 bases, with 17 bases between them. This CDR3 is 17 amino acids long. Germline V gene lookup returns CDR1 MNHNS and CDR2 SASEGT. Here the CDR3 reads CASRKTSGAPGANVLTF. The CDR3 bases are TGTGCCAGCAGAAAGACTTCAGGGGCCCCTGGGGCCAACGTCCTGACTTTC.

This clone was found a few times. This rearrangement joins TRBV27 to TRBJ2-3; 7 bases match TRBD2. The CDR3 sequence is 15 residues long. Per germline, CDR1 MNHEY and CDR2 SMNVEV (reference sequence). The V and J ends lost 10 bases and 1 base, in that order; junction bases with no gene match: 11. CDR3 sequence (DNA): TGTGCCACCATTTCCAGGAGCGGGGGCACAGATACGCAGTATTTT. Amino acids: CATISRSGGTDTQYF.

This clone was observed a handful of times. This chain connects TRBV10-1 to TRBJ1-2, with no clear D. Germline V gene data show CDR1 as WNHNN and CDR2 as SYGVQD (reference sequence). Trimming removed 0 bases at V and 7 bases at J, with 15 bases between. The CDR3 is 15 residues long. CDR3 in DNA: TGCGCCAGCAGTGAGTCTACCCAGTGGGCGAGTGGCTACACCTTC. Protein product: CASSESTQWASGYTF.

The sample holds many counts of this clone. The rearrangement links TRBV19 to TRBJ1-5, with TRBD1 identical over 9 bases. V trimming: 4 bases; J trimming: 4 bases; junction bases outside the gene matches: 8. The CDR3 contains 16 residues. Germline V gene lookup returns CDR1 LNHDA and CDR2 SQIVND (reference sequence). As DNA, the CDR3 is TGTGCCAGTAGTAGGGGGACAGGGCGAGAGAATCAGCCCCAGCATTTT. It translates to CASSRGTGRENQPQHF.

The table lists this clone with many counts. The CDR3 DNA sequence: TGTGCCAGTAGTATAGCGGGAGGCTCTGGGGCCAACGTCCTGACTTTC. This translates into CASSIAGGSGANVLTF. This sequence joins TRBV19 and TRBJ2-6, with 7 bases lining up with TRBD2. V shed 1 base, J shed 0 bases, and the junction held 0 bases outside the gene matches. Looked up from germline, CDR1 is LNHDA and CDR2 is SQIVND (reference sequence). The CDR3 covers 16 residues.

The table lists this clone with a few counts. The chain combines TRBV6-1 with TRBJ2-7; TRBD1 matches 9 bases. Germline CDR1 MNHNS, CDR2 SASEGT. Trimming cost V 4 bases and J 6 bases; bases outside gene matches: 7. This CDR3 contains 14 residues. In DNA form, the CDR3 reads TGTGCCAGCAGTGGGACAGGGGAGCACTCCGAGCAGTACTTC. This encodes CASSGTGEHSEQYF.

This clone was picked up a small number of times. V usage is TRBV11-2 and J usage is TRBJ2-1; D remains unclear. From germline, CDR1 is SGHAT and CDR2 FQNNGV. This CDR3 has 12 residues. The ends were cut back, 6 bases at V and 10 bases at J, with 13 bases in the middle. The CDR3 DNA follows: TGTGCCAGCAGGCGTGACCCGCGGGAGCAGTTCTTC. Its translation is CASRRDPREQFF.

This clone was seen a few times. The gene calls are TRBV12-3 or TRBV12-4 and TRBJ2-3; perhaps TRBD1 as D (6 bases). Trimming left V 7 bases short and J 1 base short, with 12 bases between. The length of the CDR3 is 14 residues. The CDR3 nucleotides read TGTGCCAGCAAACTAAGACAGGGCACAGATACGCAGTATTTT. Protein: CASKLRQGTDTQYF.

The chain joins TRBV28 to TRBJ2-3; 8 bases line up with TRBD2. The CDR3 is 16 amino acids. Germline assignment: CDR1 MDHEN and CDR2 SYDVKM. V lost 6 bases and J lost 5; bases outside the gene matches: 13. The CDR3 DNA reads as TGTGCCAGCAGCCGACCTCTTAGCGGGATAGGAGATACGCAGTATTTT. Translating it yields CASSRPLSGIGDTQYF.

This clone showed up many times. The V and J genes are TRBV7-6 and TRBJ1-3; D may be TRBD1 (6 bases). V was clipped by 4 bases and J by 0 bases, with 13 bases between them. This CDR3 is 16 amino acids long. The germline gives CDR1 SGHVS, CDR2 FNYEAQ. The DNA for the CDR3 is TGTGCCAGCAGCTCCCAGGGGAGTCCCTCTGGAAACACCATATATTTT. This translates into CASSSQGSPSGNTIYF.

This clone was observed a handful of times. The chain employs TRBV10-2 and TRBJ2-6; unclear D gene. This CDR3 contains 13 residues. The germline V and J ends were trimmed by 3 bases and 1 base, with 1 base remaining between them. The germline gives CDR1 WSHSY, CDR2 SAAADI. CDR3 nucleotides: TGCGCCAGCAGTGATTCTGGGGCCAACGTCCTGACTTTC. This sequence encodes CASSDSGANVLTF.

This clone was counted between two and nine times. This clone may be a read error of a much larger clone one base away. The sample has other DNA sequences that encode this CDR3 too. V gene TRBV30 combines with J gene TRBJ2-5; possible D gene TRBD2, 5 bases. CDR3 length: 13 residues. Germline V gives CDR1 GTSNPN, CDR2 SVGIG (reference sequence). V was cut by 5 bases and J by 1 base, with 11 bases left in between. The CDR3 region has the DNA TGTGCCTGGGGCAACGGAGGCCAAGAGACCCAGTACTTC. It encodes CAWGNGGQETQYF.

The J gene is TRBJ2-5, the V gene TRBV6-1; 9 bases are a match to TRBD2. This CDR3 is built from 17 residues. Germline V lookup: CDR1 MNHNS, CDR2 SASEGT. The trim removed 3 bases at V and 1 base at J, leaving 9 bases unmatched. The CDR3 nucleotides are TGTGCCAGCAGTGACGGGGGGCTAGCGGGATCCCAAGAGACCCAGTACTTC. Translation: CASSDGGLAGSQETQYF.

This clone was found many times. The V gene is TRBV27, the J gene TRBJ2-7; D possibly uses TRBD1 or TRBD2 (5 bases each). V lost 2 bases to trimming and J lost 6 bases, with 17 bases between them. CDR3 length: 15 amino acids. The germline gives CDR1 MNHEY, CDR2 SMNVEV (reference sequence). CDR3 DNA sequence: TGTGCCAGCAGTTTAAACCCGGGGCTAGACAGCGAGCAGTACTTC. Encoded protein: CASSLNPGLDSEQYF.

This clone occurred many times. The rearrangement links TRBV2 to TRBJ1-1; 7 nucleotides line up with TRBD1. This CDR3 is built from 14 residues. With 4 bases clipped from V and 2 bases from J, the junction kept 4 bases outside the gene matches. The germline CDR1 and CDR2 sequences are SNHLY and FYNNEI. The CDR3 bases are TGTGCCAGCAGTGCCCAGGGGGGCAACACTGAAGCTTTCTTT. Translating gives CASSAQGGNTEAFF.

The chain joins TRBV5-1 to TRBJ2-1; D possibly matches TRBD1 or TRBD2 (5 bases each). V was cut by 3 bases and J by 0 bases, with 7 bases left in between. From germline, CDR1 is SGHRS and CDR2 YFSETQ. The CDR3 loop spans 14 amino acids. The CDR3 bases are TGCGCCAGCAGCTGGGACGGCTCCTACAATGAGCAGTTCTTC. Its protein product is CASSWDGSYNEQFF.

This clone was observed a handful of times. The V and J genes are TRBV24-1 and TRBJ2-6, with D uncertain. V was cut by 5 bases and J by 0 bases, with 7 bases left in between. Germline V gene lookup returns CDR1 KGHDR and CDR2 SFDVKD. This CDR3 has 15 amino acids. CDR3 residues: CATSGVSSGANVLTF. CDR3 in DNA: TGTGCCACCAGTGGCGTAAGCTCTGGGGCCAACGTCCTGACTTTC.

This clone was seen repeatedly, ten times or more. One end of the junction varies from germline; a read error may be responsible. V and J are TRBV11-2 and TRBJ1-1; 9 positions agree with TRBD1. Germline CDR1 SGHAT, CDR2 FQNNGV. The CDR3 covers 16 residues. The CDR3 region is CASILQPGTGWTEAFF. The CDR3 nucleotides read TGTGCCAGCATCTTACAACCCGGGACAGGGTGGACTGAAGCTTTCTTT.

Remarks on this clone: In the same sample, other DNA sequences code for this CDR3. This sequence joins TRBV20-1 and TRBJ1-5; tentative D call: TRBD1 (5 bases). Germline values: CDR1 DFQATT, CDR2 SNEGSKA (reference sequence). The CDR3 loop spans 14 amino acids. The ends were cut back, 1 base at V and 2 bases at J, with 9 bases in the middle. CDR3 nucleotides: TGCAGTGCTAGAGCCGGGGCGGGCAATCAGCCCCAGCATTTT. Translating gives CSARAGAGNQPQHF.

Ten or more counts support this clone. The chain employs TRBV19 and TRBJ1-5, with D tentatively TRBD1 (5 bases). Germline V gene sequence: CDR1 LNHDA, CDR2 SQIVND (reference sequence). CDR3 length: 16 amino acids. Trimming took off 7 bases at V and 5 bases at J, with 21 bases between the two ends. For the CDR3, the DNA is TGTGCCAGTAACCCTGGTTATCCCGGGGCCGATCAGCCCCAGCATTTT. Amino acid sequence: CASNPGYPGADQPQHF.

This clone came up a few times. The chain combines TRBV28 with TRBJ2-3; 7 nucleotides line up with TRBD1. The CDR3 contains 15 residues. V lost 5 bases to trimming and J lost 1 base; unmatched junction nucleotides: 6. Germline V gene sequence: CDR1 MDHEN, CDR2 SYDVKM. In DNA form, the CDR3 reads TGTGCCAGCAGTCTTGAGACAGGGCGCACAGATACGCAGTATTTT. Translated: CASSLETGRTDTQYF.

For the CDR3, the DNA is TGCAGTGCTAGAGATCGTCGGGGTAGGATGTCTAGCACAGATACGCAGTATTTT. Amino acids: CSARDRRGRMSSTDTQYF. The rearrangement uses TRBV20-1 and TRBJ2-3; TRBD2 might be the D (5 bases). This CDR3 is built from 18 residues. V gave up 0 bases and J gave up 0 bases, with 19 bases separating them. Germline V lookup: CDR1 DFQATT, CDR2 SNEGSKA (reference sequence).

This clone came up a few times. The chain recombines TRBV28 with TRBJ1-2; 9 nucleotides align to TRBD1. The CDR3 sequence is 12 residues long. V was pared by 8 bases and J by 7 bases, with 5 bases of the junction left unmatched. Germline V gene sequence: CDR1 MDHEN, CDR2 SYDVKM. CDR3 loop: CASHRGLSGYTF. For the CDR3, the DNA is TGTGCCAGCCACAGGGGGCTGTCTGGCTACACCTTC.

This clone was counted between two and nine times. The rearrangement links TRBV12-3 or TRBV12-4 to TRBJ2-1; tentative D call: TRBD1 (5 bases). There are 15 residues in the CDR3. V shed 3 bases and J shed 4 bases, with 13 bases lying between them. The CDR3 spells CASSFSGHTYNEQFF. The CDR3 DNA reads as TGTGCCAGCAGTTTTTCAGGACACACTTACAATGAGCAGTTCTTC.